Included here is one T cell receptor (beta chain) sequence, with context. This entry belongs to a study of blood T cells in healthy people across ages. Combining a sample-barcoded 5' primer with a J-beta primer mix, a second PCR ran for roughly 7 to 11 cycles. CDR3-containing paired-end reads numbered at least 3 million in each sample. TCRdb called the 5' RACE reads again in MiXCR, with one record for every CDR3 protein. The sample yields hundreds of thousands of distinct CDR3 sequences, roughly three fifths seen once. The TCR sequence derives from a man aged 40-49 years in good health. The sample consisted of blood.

CDR3 sequence reads: CASSLQGAGGAFF. In DNA, the CDR3 is TGTGCCAGCAGCTTACAGGGGGCAGGAGGGGCTTTCTTT. The chain has TRBV7-9 and TRBJ1-1; TRBD1 matches 8 bases. CDR3 length equals 13 residues. The germline CDR1 and CDR2 sequences are SEHNR and FQNEAQ (reference sequence). The V segment lost 2 bases and the J segment 11 bases; nucleotides outside the gene matches: 7.